A single sample is the source of the 10 T cell receptor beta chains below, sequenced in a study of breast tumors, draining lymph nodes, adjacent tissues. Via MiXCR, TCRdb re-called the multiplex PCR reads, giving one row per CDR3 protein. Found here are about 60,000 distinct CDR3 sequences, around 52% of them singletons; the top ten hold roughly a fifth. Material: breast tumor tissue. These receptors all stem from a female donor with breast cancer. Some clones in this sample may be carry-over from other donors' samples.

The genes are TRBV15 and TRBJ1-4, with TRBD1 matching over 10 bases. V gave up 3 bases and J gave up 0 bases; unmatched junction bases: 16. The germline V gene encodes CDR1 LNHNV and CDR2 YYDKDF (reference sequence). This CDR3 is built from 21 residues. The CDR3 is CATSRDPGQGRGLATNEKLFF. The DNA of the CDR3 is TGTGCCACCAGCAGGGACCCGGGACAGGGGAGGGGGTTGGCAACTAATGAAAAACTGTTTTTT.

In DNA form, the CDR3 reads TGTGCCAGCAGTCCCCTGACAGGTCCGGATTCACCCCTCCACTTT. Translating it yields CASSPLTGPDSPLHF. V gene TRBV5-5 combines with J gene TRBJ1-6; the D gene is possibly TRBD1 (6 bases). CDR3 length equals 15 residues. The germline V gene has CDR1 SGHKS and CDR2 YYEKEE (reference sequence). V lost 5 bases and J lost 8, with 17 bases in between.

This clonotype was observed at least ten times. The rearrangement links TRBV7-3 to TRBJ2-3; the match to TRBD2 covers 8 bases. Germline CDR1 SGHTA, CDR2 FQGTGA. The ends lost 5 bases at V and 8 bases at J; junction bases unmatched: 9. This CDR3 comprises 14 residues. CDR3 sequence: CASSVNRGGGTQYF. In nucleotides, the CDR3 is TGTGCCAGCAGCGTGAACCGGGGGGGCGGTACGCAGTATTTT. The variable domain in full, completed from reference TRBV7-3 and TRBJ2-3, reads GAGVSQTPSNKVTEKGKYVELRCDPISGHTALYWYRQSLGQGPEFLIYFQGTGAADDSGLPNDRFFAVRPEGSVSTLKIQRTERGDSAVYLCASSVNRGGGTQYFGPGTRLTVL.

The CDR3 nucleotides are TGTGCCAGCATTAGGGGACAGGGGATACACTCCCCGGGGGGTGAGCAAGAGACCCAGTACTTC. Its translation: CASIRGQGIHSPGGEQETQYF. V and J are TRBV2 and TRBJ2-5, with 10 bases fitting TRBD1. Germline CDR1 reads SNHLY; CDR2 reads FYNNEI. With V trimmed by 7 bases and J by 2 bases, 25 bases remained unmatched. CDR3 length: 21 residues.

The J gene is TRBJ1-3, the V gene TRBV6-6; 7 nucleotides agree with TRBD1. This CDR3 is built from 16 residues. Germline loops: CDR1 MNHNY, CDR2 SVGAGI (reference sequence). Germline trimming cut 10 bases from V and 4 bases from J; bases unmatched to any gene: 16. CDR3 loop: CAISQGQARSGNTIYF. In DNA form, the CDR3 reads TGTGCCATCAGCCAAGGACAGGCCCGCTCCGGAAACACCATATATTTT.

This chain joins TRBV6-1 and TRBJ1-4, with 8 positions matching TRBD1. The CDR3 runs 14 residues. J lost 8 bases, V lost 1 base, and 3 bases had no gene match. The germline V gene has CDR1 MNHNS and CDR2 SASEGT. CDR3 bases: TGTGCCAGCAGTGAAGGGACAGGGCTGGAAAAACTGTTTTTT. It translates to CASSEGTGLEKLFF.

This rearrangement joins TRBV20-1 to TRBJ2-5; TRBD2 matches 14 bases. The CDR3 loop spans 15 amino acids. The ends lost 3 bases at V and 14 bases at J; junction bases unmatched: 14. The germline V gene has CDR1 DFQATT and CDR2 SNEGSKA (reference sequence). CDR3 nucleotides: TGCAGTGCTAGGGGGGGACTAGCGGGAGCTGAGACCCGATACTTC. It yields the protein CSARGGLAGAETRYF.

This clonotype came up many times. V gene TRBV9 combines with J gene TRBJ2-6; no clear D. The CDR3 is 15 residues long. Trimming removed 4 bases from V and 4 bases from J, with 12 bases in between. Germline values: CDR1 SGDLS, CDR2 YYNGEE. CDR3 nucleotides: TGTGCCAGCAGCCCCCTAGTCGGGGGGGCCAACGTCCTGACTTTC. Encoded protein: CASSPLVGGANVLTF.

This clonotype came up a few times. This chain links TRBV15 with TRBJ2-7; 11 positions match TRBD2. V was pared by 3 bases and J by 2 bases, with 9 bases of the junction left unmatched. Looked up from germline, CDR1 is LNHNV and CDR2 is YYDKDF (reference sequence). The CDR3 has 17 residues. The CDR3 region is CATSRRTGTSGAYEQYF. The CDR3 DNA reads as TGTGCCACCAGCAGGCGGACCGGGACTAGCGGAGCCTACGAGCAGTACTTC.

This clonotype was seen at least ten times. The V call is TRBV30, the J call TRBJ2-1; 8 bases align to TRBD1. Germline lookup yields CDR1 GTSNPN and CDR2 SVGIG (reference sequence). This CDR3 region has 15 residues. V lost 5 bases and J lost 0; bases outside the gene matches: 6. The CDR3 DNA reads TGTGCCTGGGATAGGGACAGGAGCTCCTACAATGAGCAGTTCTTC. It encodes CAWDRDRSSYNEQFF.